The present T cell receptor beta chain was sequenced within a study of neurological immune-mediated disorders. Findings and limits, study-wide: HTLV-1-associated myelopathy led in TCR clonal expansion, while multiple sclerosis ranked lowest, below healthy controls. The study found no CDR3 amino acid sequences shared by expanded clones across subjects, suggesting private repertoires in all groups.

Note on this clonotype: Its antigen is unidentified.

Synthesis of cDNA was accomplished via 5'RACE employing 10-nucleotide random UMIs. Each CDR3 protein gets one entry after TCRdb re-called the 5' RACE reads with MiXCR. The sample comprises approximately 40,000 distinct CDR3 sequences, approximately 10% of which are singletons, and about 7% rests with the top ten. The V gene's germline CDR1 is DFQATT and CDR2 SNEGSKA (reference sequence). Deletions cut 0 bases from V and 0 bases from J, with 8 bases between. The CDR3 loop spans 15 amino acids. The receptor was isolated from a woman in her thirties with HTLV-1-associated myelopathy (HAM/TSP). The chain is built from TRBV20-1 and TRBJ2-2; possibly TRBD2 for D (5 bases). Source material: PBMCs. The CDR3 region has the DNA TGCAGTGCTAGAGATATGAGGGCGAACACCGGGGAGCTGTTTTTT. Translation: CSARDMRANTGELFF.